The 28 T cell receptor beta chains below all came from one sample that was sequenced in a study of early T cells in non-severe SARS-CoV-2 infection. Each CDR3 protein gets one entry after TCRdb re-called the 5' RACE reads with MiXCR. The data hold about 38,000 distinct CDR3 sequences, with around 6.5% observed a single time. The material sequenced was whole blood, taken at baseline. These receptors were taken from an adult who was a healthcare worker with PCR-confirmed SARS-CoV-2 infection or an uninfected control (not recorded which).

The CDR3 region has the DNA TGCGCCAGCAGTCCCGAAGCTGCACTGGCCCCTGAAGCTTTCTTT. Residues: CASSPEAALAPEAFF. The chain is built from TRBV5-1 and TRBJ1-1; D uncertain. The CDR3 contains 15 residues. Trimming pared 5 bases from V and 6 bases from J, leaving 20 bases between. CDR1 and CDR2 from the germline V gene are SGHRS and YFSETQ.

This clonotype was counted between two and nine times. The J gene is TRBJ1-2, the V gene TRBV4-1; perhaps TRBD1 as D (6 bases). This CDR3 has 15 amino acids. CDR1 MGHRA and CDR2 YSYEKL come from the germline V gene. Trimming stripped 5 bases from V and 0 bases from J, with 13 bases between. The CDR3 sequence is CASSFRQEPNYGYTF. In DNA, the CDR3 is TGCGCCAGCAGCTTCCGACAGGAGCCTAACTATGGCTACACCTTC.

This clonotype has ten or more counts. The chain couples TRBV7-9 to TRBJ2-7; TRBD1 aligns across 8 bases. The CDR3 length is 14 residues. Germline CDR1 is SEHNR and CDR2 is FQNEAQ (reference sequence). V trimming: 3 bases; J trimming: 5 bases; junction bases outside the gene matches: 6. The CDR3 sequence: CASSLDRVINEQYF. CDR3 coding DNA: TGTGCCAGCAGCTTGGACAGGGTAATCAACGAGCAGTACTTC.

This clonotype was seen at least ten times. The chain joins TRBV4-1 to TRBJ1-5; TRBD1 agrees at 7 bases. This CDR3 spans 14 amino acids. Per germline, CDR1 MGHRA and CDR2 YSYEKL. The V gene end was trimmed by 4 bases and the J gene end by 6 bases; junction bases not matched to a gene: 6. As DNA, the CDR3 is TGCGCCAGCAGCCCTGACAGGGAGGGTCAGCCCCAGCATTTT. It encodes CASSPDREGQPQHF.

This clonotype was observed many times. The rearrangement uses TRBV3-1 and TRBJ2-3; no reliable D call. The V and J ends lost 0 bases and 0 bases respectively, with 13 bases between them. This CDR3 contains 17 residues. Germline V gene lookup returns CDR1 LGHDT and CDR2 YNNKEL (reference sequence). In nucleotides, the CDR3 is TGTGCCAGCAGCCAAGATTCCCAGCCTTATAGCACAGATACGCAGTATTTT. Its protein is CASSQDSQPYSTDTQYF.

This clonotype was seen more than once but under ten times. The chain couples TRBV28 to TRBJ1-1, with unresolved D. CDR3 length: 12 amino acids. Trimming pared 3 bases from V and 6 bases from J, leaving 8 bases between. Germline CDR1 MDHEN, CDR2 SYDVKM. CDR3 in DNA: TGTGCCAGCAGTTTCAGTATTGCTGAAGCTTTCTTT. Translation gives CASSFSIAEAFF.

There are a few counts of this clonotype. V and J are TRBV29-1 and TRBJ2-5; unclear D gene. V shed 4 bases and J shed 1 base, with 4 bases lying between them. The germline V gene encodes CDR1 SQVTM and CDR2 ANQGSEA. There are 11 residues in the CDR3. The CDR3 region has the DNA TGCAGCGTTGTTTTCCAAGAGACCCAGTACTTC. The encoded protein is CSVVFQETQYF.

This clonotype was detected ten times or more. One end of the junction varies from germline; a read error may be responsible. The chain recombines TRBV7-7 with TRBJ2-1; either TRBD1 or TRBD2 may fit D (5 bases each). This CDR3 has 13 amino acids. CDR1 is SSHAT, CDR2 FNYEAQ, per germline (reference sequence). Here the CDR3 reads CASSLLRAGEQFF. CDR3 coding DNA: TGTGCTAGCAGCTTACTCAGGGCGGGTGAGCAGTTCTTC. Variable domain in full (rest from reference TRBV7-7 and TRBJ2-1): GAGVSQSPRYKVTKRGQDVTLRCDPISSHATLYWYQQALGQGPEFLTYFNYEAQPDKSGLPSDRFSAERPEGSISTLTIQRTEQRDSAMYRCASSLLRAGEQFFGPGTRLTVL.

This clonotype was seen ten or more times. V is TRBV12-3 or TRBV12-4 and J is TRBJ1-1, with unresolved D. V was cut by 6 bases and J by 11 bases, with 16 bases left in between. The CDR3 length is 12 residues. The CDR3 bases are TGTGCCAGCAGCCTCCAAGGACGGGAGGCTTTCTTT. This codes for CASSLQGREAFF.

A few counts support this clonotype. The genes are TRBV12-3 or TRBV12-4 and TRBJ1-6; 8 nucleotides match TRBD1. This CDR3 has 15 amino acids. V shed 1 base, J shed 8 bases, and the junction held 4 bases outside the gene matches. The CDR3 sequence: CASSLGGQGHSPLHF. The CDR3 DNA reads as TGTGCCAGCAGTTTAGGCGGACAGGGACATTCACCCCTCCACTTT.

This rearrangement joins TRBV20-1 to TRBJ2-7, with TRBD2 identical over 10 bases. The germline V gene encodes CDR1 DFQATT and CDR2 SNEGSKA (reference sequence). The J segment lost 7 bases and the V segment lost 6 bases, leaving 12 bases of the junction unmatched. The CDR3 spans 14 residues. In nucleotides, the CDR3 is TGCAGTGCGCTGGCTAGCGGGAGAGAAAGGGAGCAGTACTTC. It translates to CSALASGREREQYF.

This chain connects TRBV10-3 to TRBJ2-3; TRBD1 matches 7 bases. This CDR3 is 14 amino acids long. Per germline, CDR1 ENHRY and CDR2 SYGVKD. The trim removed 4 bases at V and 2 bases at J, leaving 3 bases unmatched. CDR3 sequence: CAISGGQITDTQYF. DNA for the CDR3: TGTGCCATCAGTGGGGGACAGATCACAGATACGCAGTATTTT.

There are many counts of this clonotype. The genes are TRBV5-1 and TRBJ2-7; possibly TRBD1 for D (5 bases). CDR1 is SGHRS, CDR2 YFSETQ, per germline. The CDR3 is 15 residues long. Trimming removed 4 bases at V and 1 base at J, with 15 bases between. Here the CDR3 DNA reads TGCGCCAGCAGCCAGGGAAGAGGCAGGTCCTACGAGCAGTACTTC. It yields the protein CASSQGRGRSYEQYF.

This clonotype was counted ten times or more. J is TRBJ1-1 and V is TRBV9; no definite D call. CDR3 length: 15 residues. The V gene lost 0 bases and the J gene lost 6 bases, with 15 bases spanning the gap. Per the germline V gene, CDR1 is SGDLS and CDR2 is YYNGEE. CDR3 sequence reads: CASSVGTQDLAEAFF. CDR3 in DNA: TGTGCCAGCAGCGTAGGTACGCAGGATCTCGCTGAAGCTTTCTTT.

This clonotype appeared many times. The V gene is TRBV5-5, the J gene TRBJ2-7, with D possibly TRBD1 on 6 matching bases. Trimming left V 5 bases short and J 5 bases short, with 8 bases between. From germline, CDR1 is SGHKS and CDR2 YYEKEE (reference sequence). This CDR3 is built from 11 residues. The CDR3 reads CASSYRDEQYF. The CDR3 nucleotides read TGTGCCAGCAGTTACAGGGACGAGCAGTACTTC.

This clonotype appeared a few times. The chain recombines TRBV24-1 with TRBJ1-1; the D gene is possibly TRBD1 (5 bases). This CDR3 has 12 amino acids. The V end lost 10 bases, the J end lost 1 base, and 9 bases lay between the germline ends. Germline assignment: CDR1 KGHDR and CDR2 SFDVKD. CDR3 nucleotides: TGTGCCACACAGGAAGGGAACACTGAAGCTTTCTTT. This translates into CATQEGNTEAFF.

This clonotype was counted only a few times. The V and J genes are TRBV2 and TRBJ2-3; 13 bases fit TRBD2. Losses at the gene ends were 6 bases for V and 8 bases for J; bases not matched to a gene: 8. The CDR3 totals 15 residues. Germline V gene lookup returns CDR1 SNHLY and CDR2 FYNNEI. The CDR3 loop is CASSRGLAGVVTQYF. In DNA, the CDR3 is TGTGCCAGCAGCCGCGGACTAGCGGGAGTAGTTACGCAGTATTTT.

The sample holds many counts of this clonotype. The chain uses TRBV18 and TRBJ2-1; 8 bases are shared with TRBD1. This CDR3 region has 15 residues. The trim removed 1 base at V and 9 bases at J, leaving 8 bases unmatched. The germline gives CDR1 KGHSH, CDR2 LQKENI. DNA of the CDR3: TGTGCCAGCTCACCACGACAGGGCGGACAGGGTGAGCAGTTCTTC. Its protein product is CASSPRQGGQGEQFF.

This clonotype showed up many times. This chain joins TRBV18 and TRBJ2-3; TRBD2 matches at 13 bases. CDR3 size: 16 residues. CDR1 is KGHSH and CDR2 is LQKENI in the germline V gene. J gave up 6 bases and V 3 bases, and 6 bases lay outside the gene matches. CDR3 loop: CASSPGLAGRGDTQYF. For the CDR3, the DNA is TGTGCCAGCTCACCGGGACTAGCGGGAAGGGGCGATACGCAGTATTTT.

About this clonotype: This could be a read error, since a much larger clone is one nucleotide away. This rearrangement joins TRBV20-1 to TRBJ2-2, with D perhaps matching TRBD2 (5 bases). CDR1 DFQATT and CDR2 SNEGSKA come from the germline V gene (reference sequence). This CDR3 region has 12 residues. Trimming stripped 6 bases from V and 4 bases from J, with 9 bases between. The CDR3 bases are TGCAGTGCCGGGGATTTCACCGGGGAGCTGTTTTTT. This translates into CSAGDFTGELFF.

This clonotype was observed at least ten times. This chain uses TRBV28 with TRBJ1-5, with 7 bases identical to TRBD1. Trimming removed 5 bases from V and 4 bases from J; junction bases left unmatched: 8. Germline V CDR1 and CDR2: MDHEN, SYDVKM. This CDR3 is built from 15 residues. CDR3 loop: CASSLPGQFNQPQHF. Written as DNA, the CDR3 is TGTGCCAGCAGTCTCCCGGGACAGTTTAATCAGCCCCAGCATTTT.

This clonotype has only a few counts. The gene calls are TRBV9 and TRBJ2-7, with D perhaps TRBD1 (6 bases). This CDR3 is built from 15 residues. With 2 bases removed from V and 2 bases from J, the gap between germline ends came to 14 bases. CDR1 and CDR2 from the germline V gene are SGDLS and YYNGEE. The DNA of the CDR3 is TGTGCCAGCAGCGTTACCGGGACACCTACCTACGAGCAGTACTTC. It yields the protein CASSVTGTPTYEQYF.

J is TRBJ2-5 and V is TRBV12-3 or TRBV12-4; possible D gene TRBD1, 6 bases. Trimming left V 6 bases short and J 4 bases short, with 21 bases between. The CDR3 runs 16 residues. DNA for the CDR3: TGTGCCAGCAGGCCCTCGGCAGGGGTTGGTGGAGAGACCCAGTACTTC. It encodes CASRPSAGVGGETQYF.

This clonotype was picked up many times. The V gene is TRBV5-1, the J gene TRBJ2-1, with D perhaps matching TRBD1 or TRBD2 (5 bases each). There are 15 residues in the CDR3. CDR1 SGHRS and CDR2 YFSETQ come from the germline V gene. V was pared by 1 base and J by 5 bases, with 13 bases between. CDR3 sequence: CASSLRLEGNNEQFF. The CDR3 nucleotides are TGCGCCAGCAGCTTGCGTCTAGAGGGGAACAATGAGCAGTTCTTC.

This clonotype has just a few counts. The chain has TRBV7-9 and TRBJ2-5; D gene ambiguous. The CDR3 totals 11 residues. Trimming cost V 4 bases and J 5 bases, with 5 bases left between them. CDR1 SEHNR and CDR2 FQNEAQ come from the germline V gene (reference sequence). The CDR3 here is CASSSSETQYF. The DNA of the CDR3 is TGTGCCAGCAGCTCGTCCGAGACCCAGTACTTC.

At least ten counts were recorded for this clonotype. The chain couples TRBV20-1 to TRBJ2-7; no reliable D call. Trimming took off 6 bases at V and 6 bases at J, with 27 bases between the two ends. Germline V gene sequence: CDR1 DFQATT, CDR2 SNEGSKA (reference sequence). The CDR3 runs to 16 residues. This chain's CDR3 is CSAEETLRSVGIEQYF. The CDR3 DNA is TGCAGTGCCGAAGAGACGTTGCGCAGCGTAGGGATCGAGCAGTACTTC.

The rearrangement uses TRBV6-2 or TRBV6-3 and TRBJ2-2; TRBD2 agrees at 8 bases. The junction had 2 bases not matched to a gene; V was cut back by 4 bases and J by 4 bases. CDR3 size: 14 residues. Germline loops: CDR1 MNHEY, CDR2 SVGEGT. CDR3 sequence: CASSLLAGTGELFF. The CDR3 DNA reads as TGTGCCAGCAGTTTGCTAGCGGGCACCGGGGAGCTGTTTTTT.

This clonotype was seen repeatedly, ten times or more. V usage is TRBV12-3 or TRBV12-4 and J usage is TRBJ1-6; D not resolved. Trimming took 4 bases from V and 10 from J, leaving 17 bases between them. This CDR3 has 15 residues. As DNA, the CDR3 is TGTGCCAGCAGTTCACGGCGGAGGGAGGGCTCACCCCTCCACTTT. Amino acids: CASSSRRREGSPLHF.